This section outlines one TCR beta chain sequence together with its context. Its antigen is unknown. The source material, RNA transcripts, was used to amplify TCR beta CDR3 regions. First-round RT-PCR of the TCR CDR3 relied on the HTBI primer set. TCRdb re-analysed the multiplex PCR reads in MiXCR, keeping a single row per CDR3 protein. The data hold some 98,000 distinct CDR3 sequences, with 35% to 50% observed a single time. This entry comes from a study of T cells in Graves' hyperthyroidism and ophthalmopathy. Findings and caveats of the study: Ophthalmopathy was model-predicted a median approximately 6.4 months pre-onset. Expanded thyroid clonotypes (above 0.001) were mostly also found in blood.

V dropped 3 bases and J dropped 7 bases, with 12 bases sitting between them. CDR1 is SEHNR and CDR2 is FQNEAQ in the germline V gene (reference sequence). The CDR3 is 13 residues long. Thyroid ultrasound, orbital computed tomography, clinical symptoms, and serum thyroxine and TRAb underpinned diagnoses. The chain carries TRBV7-9 and TRBJ1-1; TRBD1 is a possible D gene (5 bases). The receptor's source is a woman aged 30 to 39 with Graves' hyperthyroidism. The sample comprised peripheral blood or thyroid tissue (not recorded which). CDR3 sequence reads: CASSLPGLNEAFF. The CDR3 coding sequence is TGTGCCAGCAGCTTGCCGGGACTCAATGAAGCTTTCTTT. The complete variable domain, with remaining parts taken from reference TRBV7-9 and TRBJ1-1, reads DTGVSQNPRHKITKRGQNVTFRCDPISEHNRLYWYRQTLGQGPEFLTYFQNEAQLEKSRLLSDRFSAERPKGSFSTLEIQRTEQGDSAMYLCASSLPGLNEAFFGQGTRLTVV.